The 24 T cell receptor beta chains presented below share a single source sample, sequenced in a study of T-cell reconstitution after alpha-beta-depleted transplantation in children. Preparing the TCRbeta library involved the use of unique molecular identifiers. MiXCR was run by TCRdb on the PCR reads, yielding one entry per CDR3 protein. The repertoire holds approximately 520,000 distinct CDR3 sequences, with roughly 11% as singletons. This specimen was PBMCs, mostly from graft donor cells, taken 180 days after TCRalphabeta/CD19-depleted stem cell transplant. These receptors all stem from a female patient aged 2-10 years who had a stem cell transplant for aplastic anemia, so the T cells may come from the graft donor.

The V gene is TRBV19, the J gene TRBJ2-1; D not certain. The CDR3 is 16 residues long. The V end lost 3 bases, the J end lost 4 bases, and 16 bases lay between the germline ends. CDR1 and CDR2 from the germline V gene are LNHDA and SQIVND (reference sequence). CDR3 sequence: CASSIFVRTSYNEQFF. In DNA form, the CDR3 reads TGTGCCAGTAGTATTTTCGTGAGAACCTCATACAATGAGCAGTTCTTC.

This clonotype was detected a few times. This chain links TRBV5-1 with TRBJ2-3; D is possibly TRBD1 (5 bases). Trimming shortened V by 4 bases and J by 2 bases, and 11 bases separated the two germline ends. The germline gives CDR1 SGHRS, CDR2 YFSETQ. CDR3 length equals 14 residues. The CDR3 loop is CASSGDSFTDTQYF. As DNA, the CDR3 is TGCGCCAGCAGCGGAGACAGCTTCACAGATACGCAGTATTTT.

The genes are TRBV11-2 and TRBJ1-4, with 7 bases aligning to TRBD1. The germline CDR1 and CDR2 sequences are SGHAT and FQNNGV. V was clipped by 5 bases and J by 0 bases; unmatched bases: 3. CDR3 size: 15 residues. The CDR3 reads CASSRDRTTNEKLFF. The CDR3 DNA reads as TGTGCCAGCAGCCGGGACAGAACAACTAATGAAAAACTGTTTTTT.

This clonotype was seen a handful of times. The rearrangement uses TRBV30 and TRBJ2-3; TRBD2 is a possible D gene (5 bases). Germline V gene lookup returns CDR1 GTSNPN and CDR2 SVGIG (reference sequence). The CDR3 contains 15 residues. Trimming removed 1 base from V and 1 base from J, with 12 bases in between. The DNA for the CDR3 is TGTGCCTGGAGTGAAGGGAGATGGGGCACAGATACGCAGTATTTT. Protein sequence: CAWSEGRWGTDTQYF.

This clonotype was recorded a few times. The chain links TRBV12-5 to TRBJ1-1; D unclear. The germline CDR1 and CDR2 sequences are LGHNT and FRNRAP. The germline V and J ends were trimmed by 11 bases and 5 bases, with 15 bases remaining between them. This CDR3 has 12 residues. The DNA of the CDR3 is TGTGCTGTCGAGGGAGGTGGTACTGAAGCTTTCTTT. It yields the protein CAVEGGGTEAFF.

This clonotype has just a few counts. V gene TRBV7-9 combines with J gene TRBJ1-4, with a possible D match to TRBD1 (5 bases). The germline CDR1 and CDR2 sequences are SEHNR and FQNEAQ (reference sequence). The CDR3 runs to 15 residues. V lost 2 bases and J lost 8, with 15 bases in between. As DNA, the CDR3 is TGTGCCAGCAGCTTATCAAATCTCAGGGAGGAAAAACTGTTTTTT. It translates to CASSLSNLREEKLFF.

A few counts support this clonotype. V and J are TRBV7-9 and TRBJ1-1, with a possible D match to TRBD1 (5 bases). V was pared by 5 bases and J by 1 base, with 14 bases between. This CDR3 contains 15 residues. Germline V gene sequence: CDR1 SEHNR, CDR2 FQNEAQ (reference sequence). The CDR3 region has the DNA TGTGCCAGCAGCGATGACGGACATCCGAACACTGAAGCTTTCTTT. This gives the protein CASSDDGHPNTEAFF.

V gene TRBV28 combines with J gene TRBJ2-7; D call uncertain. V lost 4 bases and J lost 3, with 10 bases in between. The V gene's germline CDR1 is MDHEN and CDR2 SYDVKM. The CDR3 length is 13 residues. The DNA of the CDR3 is TGTGCCAGCAGTTCCGGACCATTCTACGAGCAGTACTTC. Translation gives CASSSGPFYEQYF.

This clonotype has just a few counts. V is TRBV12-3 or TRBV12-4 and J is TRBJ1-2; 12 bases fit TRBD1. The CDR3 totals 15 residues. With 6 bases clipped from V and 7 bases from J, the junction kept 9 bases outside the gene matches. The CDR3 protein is CASSESGQGAGGYTF. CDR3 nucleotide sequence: TGTGCCAGCAGCGAATCGGGACAGGGGGCAGGTGGCTACACCTTC.

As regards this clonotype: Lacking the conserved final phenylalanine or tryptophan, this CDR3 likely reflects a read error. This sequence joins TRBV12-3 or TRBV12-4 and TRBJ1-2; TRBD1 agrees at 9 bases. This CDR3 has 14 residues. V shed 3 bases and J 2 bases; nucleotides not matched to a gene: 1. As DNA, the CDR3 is TGTGCCAGCAGTTTTGACAGGGGGAACTATGGCTACACCTTG. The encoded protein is CASSFDRGNYGYTL.

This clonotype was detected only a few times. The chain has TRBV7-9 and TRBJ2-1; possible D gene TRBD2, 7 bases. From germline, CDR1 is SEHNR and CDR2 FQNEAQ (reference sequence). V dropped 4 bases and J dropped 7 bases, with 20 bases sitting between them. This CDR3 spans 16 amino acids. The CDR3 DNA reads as TGTGCCAGCAGCTCCCCCGGGGGGCTCGGGGATAATGAGCAGTTCTTC. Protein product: CASSSPGGLGDNEQFF.

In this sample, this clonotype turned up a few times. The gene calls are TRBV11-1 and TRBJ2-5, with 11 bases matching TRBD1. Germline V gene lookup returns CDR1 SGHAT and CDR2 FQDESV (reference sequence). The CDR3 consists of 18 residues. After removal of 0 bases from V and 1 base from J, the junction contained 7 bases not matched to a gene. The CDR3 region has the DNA TGTGCCAGCAGCTTAGCCCGGACAGGGGGCCTAAGCCAAGAGACCCAGTACTTC. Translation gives CASSLARTGGLSQETQYF. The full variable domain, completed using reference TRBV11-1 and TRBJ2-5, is EAEVAQSPRYKITEKSQAVAFWCDPISGHATLYWYRQILGQGPELLVQFQDESVVDDSQLPKDRFSAERLKGVDSTLKIQPAELGDSAMYLCASSLARTGGLSQETQYFGPGTRLLVL.

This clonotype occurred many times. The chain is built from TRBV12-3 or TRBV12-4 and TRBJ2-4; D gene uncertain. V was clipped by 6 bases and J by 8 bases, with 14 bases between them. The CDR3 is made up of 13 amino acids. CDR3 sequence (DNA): TGTGCCAGCAGACGATTCCCTGGGGACATTCAGTACTTC. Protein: CASRRFPGDIQYF.

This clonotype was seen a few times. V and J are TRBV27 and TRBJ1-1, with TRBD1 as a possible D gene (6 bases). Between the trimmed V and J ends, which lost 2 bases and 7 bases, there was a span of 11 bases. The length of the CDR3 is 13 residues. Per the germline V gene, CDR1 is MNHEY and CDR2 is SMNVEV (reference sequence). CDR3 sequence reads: CASSLRGGGEAFF. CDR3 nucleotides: TGTGCCAGCAGTTTACGAGGGGGAGGTGAAGCTTTCTTT.

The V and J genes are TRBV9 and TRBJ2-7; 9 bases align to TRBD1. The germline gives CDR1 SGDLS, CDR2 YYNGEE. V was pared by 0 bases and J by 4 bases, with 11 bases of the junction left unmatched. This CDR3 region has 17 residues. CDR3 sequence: CASSVAIRDRVPYEQYF. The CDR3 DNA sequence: TGTGCCAGCAGCGTAGCTATACGGGACAGGGTCCCTTACGAGCAGTACTTC.

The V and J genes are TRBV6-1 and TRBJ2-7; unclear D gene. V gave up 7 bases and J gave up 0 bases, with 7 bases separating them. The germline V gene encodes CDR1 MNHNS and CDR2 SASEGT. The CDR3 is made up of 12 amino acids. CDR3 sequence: CASTERSYEQYF. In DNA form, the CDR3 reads TGTGCCAGCACCGAACGCTCCTACGAGCAGTACTTC.

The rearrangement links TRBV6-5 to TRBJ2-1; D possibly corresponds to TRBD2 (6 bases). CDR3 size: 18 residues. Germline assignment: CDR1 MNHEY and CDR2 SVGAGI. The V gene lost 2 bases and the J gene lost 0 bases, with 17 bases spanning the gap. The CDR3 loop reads CASSYPLGGGHSYNEQFF. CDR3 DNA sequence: TGTGCCAGCAGTTACCCCCTTGGGGGAGGCCACTCCTACAATGAGCAGTTCTTC.

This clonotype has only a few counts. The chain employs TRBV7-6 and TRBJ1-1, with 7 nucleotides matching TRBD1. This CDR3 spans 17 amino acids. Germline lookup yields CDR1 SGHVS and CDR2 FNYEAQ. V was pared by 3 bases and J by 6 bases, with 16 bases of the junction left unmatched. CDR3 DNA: TGTGCCAGCAGCTTTAACGACAGGGTGGGGATGATCCCTGAAGCTTTCTTT. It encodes CASSFNDRVGMIPEAFF.

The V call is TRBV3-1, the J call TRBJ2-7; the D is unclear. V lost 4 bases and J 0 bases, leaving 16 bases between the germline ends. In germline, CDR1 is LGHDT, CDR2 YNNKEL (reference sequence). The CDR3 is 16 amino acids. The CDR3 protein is CASSLRPSASSYEQYF. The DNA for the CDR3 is TGTGCCAGCAGCCTCCGACCCAGCGCGAGCTCCTACGAGCAGTACTTC.

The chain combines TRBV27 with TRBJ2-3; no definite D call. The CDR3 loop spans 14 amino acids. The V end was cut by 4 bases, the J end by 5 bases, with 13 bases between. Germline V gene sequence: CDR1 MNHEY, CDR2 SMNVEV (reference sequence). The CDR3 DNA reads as TGTGCCAGCAGTTCCCGAGCCACCGGAGATACGCAGTATTTT. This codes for CASSSRATGDTQYF.

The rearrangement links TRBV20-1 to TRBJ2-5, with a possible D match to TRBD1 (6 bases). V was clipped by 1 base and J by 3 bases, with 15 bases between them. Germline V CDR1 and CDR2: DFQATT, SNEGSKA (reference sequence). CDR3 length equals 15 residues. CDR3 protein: CSARALGRGKETQYF. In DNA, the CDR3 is TGCAGTGCTAGAGCGCTCGGCAGGGGAAAAGAGACCCAGTACTTC.

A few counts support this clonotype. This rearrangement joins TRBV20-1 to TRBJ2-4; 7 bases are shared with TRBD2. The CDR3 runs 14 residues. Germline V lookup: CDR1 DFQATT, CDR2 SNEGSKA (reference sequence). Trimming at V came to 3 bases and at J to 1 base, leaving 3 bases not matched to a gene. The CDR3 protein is CSASWGGAKNIQYF. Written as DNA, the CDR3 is TGCAGTGCTAGCTGGGGGGGGGCCAAAAACATTCAGTACTTC.

This CDR3 reads CAISESAGLASTYEQYV. Here the CDR3 DNA reads TGTGCCATCAGTGAGTCCGCCGGACTAGCGTCTACCTACGAGCAGTACGTC. The chain has TRBV10-3 and TRBJ2-7; 9 nucleotides align to TRBD2. Trimming took 0 bases from V and 2 from J; bases not matched to a gene: 8. Germline V gene data show CDR1 as ENHRY and CDR2 as SYGVKD. CDR3 length: 17 amino acids.

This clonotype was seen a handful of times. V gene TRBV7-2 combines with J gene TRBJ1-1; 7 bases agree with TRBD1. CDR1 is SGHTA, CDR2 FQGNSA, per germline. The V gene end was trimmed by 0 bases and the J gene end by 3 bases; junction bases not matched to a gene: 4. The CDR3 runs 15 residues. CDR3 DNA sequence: TGTGCCAGCAGCTTAGCGCTTACAGGGGACACTGAAGCTTTCTTT. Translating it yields CASSLALTGDTEAFF.